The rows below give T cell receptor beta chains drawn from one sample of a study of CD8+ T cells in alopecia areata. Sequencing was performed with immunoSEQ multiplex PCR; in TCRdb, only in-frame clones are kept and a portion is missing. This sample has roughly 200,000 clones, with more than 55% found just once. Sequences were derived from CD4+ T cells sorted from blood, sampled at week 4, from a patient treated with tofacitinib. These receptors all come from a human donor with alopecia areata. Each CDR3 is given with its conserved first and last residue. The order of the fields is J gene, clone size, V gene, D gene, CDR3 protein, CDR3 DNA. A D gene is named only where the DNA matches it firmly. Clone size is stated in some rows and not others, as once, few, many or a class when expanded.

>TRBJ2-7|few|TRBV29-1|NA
CSVGPYEQYF
TGCAGCGTTGGTCCGTACGAGCAGTACTTC
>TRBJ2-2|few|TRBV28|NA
CASSFRVPGELFF
TGTGCCAGCAGTTTCAGGGTCCCAGGGGAGCTGTTTTTT
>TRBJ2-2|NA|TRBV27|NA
CASSLTGTGELFF
TGTGCCAGCAGTTTAACAGGGACCGGGGAGCTGTTTTTT
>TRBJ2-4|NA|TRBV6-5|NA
CASSYSSLLAKNIQYF
TGTGCCAGCAGTTACTCGTCTCTACTAGCCAAAAACATTCAGTACTTC
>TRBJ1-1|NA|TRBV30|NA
CAWSVSRTVNTEAFF
TGTGCCTGGAGTGTATCACGGACAGTGAACACTGAAGCTTTCTTT
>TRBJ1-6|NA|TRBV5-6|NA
CASSLGQFSTNSPLHF
TGTGCCAGCAGCTTGGGACAGTTTAGTACGAATTCACCCCTCCACTTT
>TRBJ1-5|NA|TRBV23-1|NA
CASSQVVGSNQPQHF
TGCGCCAGCAGTCAAGTCGTTGGTAGCAATCAGCCCCAGCATTTT
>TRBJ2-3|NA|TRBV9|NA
CASSRVADTQYF
TGTGCCAGCAGTCGTGTCGCAGATACGCAGTATTTT
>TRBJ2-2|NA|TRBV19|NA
CASSIDRPVKLFF
TGTGCCAGTAGTATAGATCGTCCGGTTAAGCTGTTTTTT
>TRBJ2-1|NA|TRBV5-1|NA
CASSVEESSYNEQFF
TGCGCCAGCAGCGTAGAGGAAAGCTCCTACAATGAGCAGTTCTTC
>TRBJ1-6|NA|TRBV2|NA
CASSEGSNSPLHF
TGTGCCAGCAGTGAAGGGTCCAATTCACCCCTCCACTTT
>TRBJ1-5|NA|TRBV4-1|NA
CASSQDRAQGGRNQPQHF
TGCGCCAGCAGCCAAGATAGGGCGCAGGGCGGGCGCAATCAGCCCCAGCATTTT
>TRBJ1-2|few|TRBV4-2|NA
CASSQDIRRSGGYTF
TGTGCCAGCAGCCAAGATATTCGAAGATCCGGTGGCTACACCTTC
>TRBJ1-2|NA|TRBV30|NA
CAWSVRGRGYGYTF
TGTGCCTGGAGTGTACGAGGCAGGGGTTATGGCTACACCTTC
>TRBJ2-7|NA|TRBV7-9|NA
CASRGTGASYEQYF
TGTGCCAGCAGGGGGACGGGGGCTTCCTACGAGCAGTACTTC
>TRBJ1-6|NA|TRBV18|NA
CASSNDRVAPLHF
TGTGCCAGCTCAAACGACCGGGTGGCGCCCCTCCACTTT
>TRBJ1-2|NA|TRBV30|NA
CAWSVQVTGYGYTF
TGTGCCTGGAGTGTACAAGTGACCGGCTATGGCTACACCTTC
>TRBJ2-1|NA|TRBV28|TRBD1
CASSKALRGPMRGSYNEQFF
TGTGCCAGCAGTAAGGCCCTAAGGGGGCCCATGAGGGGCTCCTACAATGAGCAGTTCTTC
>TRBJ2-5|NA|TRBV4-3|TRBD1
CASSHPPTGRLGGETQYF
TGCGCCAGCAGCCACCCTCCGACAGGGCGGTTGGGCGGAGAGACCCAGTACTTC
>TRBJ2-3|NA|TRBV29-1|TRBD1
CSVAVGTGTDTQYF
TGCAGCGTTGCCGTCGGGACAGGGACAGATACGCAGTATTTT
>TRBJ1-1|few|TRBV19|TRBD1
CASARQGRGTEAFF
TGTGCCAGTGCTCGACAGGGCCGGGGCACTGAAGCTTTCTTT
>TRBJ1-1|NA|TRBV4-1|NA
CASSQVVRVLNTEAFF
TGCGCCAGCAGCCAAGTGGTGCGAGTATTGAACACTGAAGCTTTCTTT
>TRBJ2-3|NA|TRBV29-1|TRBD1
CSVVSPGTGGQDTQYF
TGCAGCGTCGTTTCCCCCGGGACAGGGGGCCAAGATACGCAGTATTTT
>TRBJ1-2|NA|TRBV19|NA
CASTAQGPTYGYTF
TGTGCCAGTACCGCCCAGGGACCTACCTATGGCTACACCTTC
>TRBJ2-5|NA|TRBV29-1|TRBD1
CSAPRTGEETQYF
TGCAGCGCCCCGCGGACAGGGGAAGAGACCCAGTACTTC
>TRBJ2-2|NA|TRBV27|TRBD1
CASLQTGGAGELFF
TGTGCCAGCCTCCAGACAGGGGGGGCCGGGGAGCTGTTTTTT
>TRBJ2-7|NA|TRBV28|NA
CASGGGTATYEQYF
TGTGCCAGCGGGGGAGGGACAGCCACCTACGAGCAGTACTTC
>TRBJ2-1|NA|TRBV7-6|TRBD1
CASGTGGSYNEQFF
TGTGCCAGCGGGACAGGGGGCTCCTACAATGAGCAGTTCTTC
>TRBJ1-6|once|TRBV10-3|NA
CAISINTAANSPLHF
TGTGCCATCAGTATCAATACAGCGGCGAATTCACCCCTCCACTTT
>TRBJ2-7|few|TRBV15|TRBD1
CATSREGQVYEQYF
TGTGCCACCAGCAGAGAAGGACAGGTCTACGAGCAGTACTTC
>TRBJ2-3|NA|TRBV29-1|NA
CSVEPGIRTDTQYF
TGCAGCGTTGAACCAGGGATTCGCACAGATACGCAGTATTTT
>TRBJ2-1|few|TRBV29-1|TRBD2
CSVAKASGFEQFF
TGCAGCGTTGCTAAGGCTAGCGGTTTTGAGCAGTTCTTC
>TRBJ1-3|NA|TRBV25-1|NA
CASGVLISGNTIYF
TGTGCCAGCGGGGTACTCATCTCTGGAAACACCATATATTTT
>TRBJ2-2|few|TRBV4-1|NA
CASSYEGITNTGELFF
TGCGCCAGCAGCTATGAAGGGATAACCAACACCGGGGAGCTGTTTTTT
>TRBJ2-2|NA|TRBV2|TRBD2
CASRTSGGGTGELFF
TGTGCCAGCAGGACTAGCGGGGGTGGCACCGGGGAGCTGTTTTTT
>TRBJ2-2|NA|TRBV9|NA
CASSVSGNTGELFF
TGTGCCAGCAGCGTATCGGGAAACACCGGGGAGCTGTTTTTT
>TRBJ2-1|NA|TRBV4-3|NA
CASSQIGSNEQFF
TGCGCCAGCAGCCAGATAGGGTCGAATGAGCAGTTCTTC
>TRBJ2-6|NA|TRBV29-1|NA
CSVEDIVISGANVLTF
TGCAGCGTTGAAGATATTGTAATCTCTGGGGCCAACGTCCTGACTTTC
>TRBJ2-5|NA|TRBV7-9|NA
CASSFWQGWEETQYF
TGTGCCAGCAGCTTCTGGCAGGGGTGGGAAGAGACCCAGTACTTC
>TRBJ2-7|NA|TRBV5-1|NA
CASSLGLGSRVNEQYF
TGCGCCAGCAGCTTGGGACTTGGAAGCAGGGTAAATGAGCAGTACTTC
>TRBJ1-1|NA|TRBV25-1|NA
CASSGSADTEAFF
TGTGCCAGCAGTGGGTCCGCTGACACTGAAGCTTTCTTT